This TCR beta chain was retrieved from a study of immune evolution from preneoplasia to lung adenocarcinoma (dated by TCRdb to the early 2020s). Notes on the research overall: HLA loss of heterozygosity was seen in 7%, 15% and 33% of AIS, MIA and ADC lesions, and in no AAH lesions. POLYSOLVER was used to infer class I HLA alleles from exome data, and LOHHLA was used to detect allele-specific HLA loss. Resected precursor lesions (AAH, AIS, MIA) and invasive adenocarcinomas were compared with paired morphologically normal lung tissue. According to the study, around 100 samples were used for TCR sequencing. Whole exome sequencing and methylation data from the same cohort of nodules were integrated with the immune data. The sample size was set by how many specimens were available, not by a prior power calculation. A total of under 60 patients with pulmonary nodules who underwent surgical resection were included in the overall cohort. The TCR sequencing data were obtained from 51 patients. The study used immune gene expression, TCR sequencing and multiplex immunofluorescence to profile the immune contexture of lung adenocarcinoma precursors and invasive adenocarcinoma.

Patients underwent resection in Japan or China between about 2014 and 2017. The histologic diagnosis of each case was independently confirmed on H&E slides by two lung cancer pathologists. Macro-dissection after pathologic assessment enriched premalignant or tumor cells for nucleic acid extraction. DNA was isolated from FFPE tissue using the AllPrep DNA/RNA FFPE Kit. General conclusions and limits of the study: The highest clonality was observed in normal lung, whereas higher T cell density and diversity but lower clonality appeared to be present in later-stage lesions. Because every patient came from Japan and China, how well the results apply to Western populations was uncertain. Compared with EGFR-mutant or double wild-type lesions, KRAS-mutant nodules had the highest T cell clonality. Findings were based on association rather than direct causation; larger cohorts with long-term follow-up and longitudinal biopsies were deemed needed. Normal lung had the highest top T cell clone frequencies, which appeared to decline progressively from AAH through AIS, MIA and invasive adenocarcinoma.

CDR1 and CDR2 are drawn from the germline V gene (reference sequence): LNHDA, SQIVND. Inclusive of the bounding cysteine and phenylalanine, the CDR3 is 12 residues long. Left in the record is the CDR3 DNA by itself, 36 bases read in frame from the first base. The trim is 5 bases for V and 3 bases for J, with a gap of 8 bases between the germline ends. TCR beta CDR3 regions were sequenced from DNA using the immunoSEQ hsTCRbeta Kit. The authors' pipeline ran thus. The ImmunoSEQ Analyzer was used to analyse the TCR sequencing data. T cell clonality was defined as 1 minus Pielou's evenness, calculated on productive rearrangements. To measure T cell diversity, the inverse Simpson index was applied to productive templates. T cell density was defined as TCR beta template counts normalized to usable DNA, with usable DNA estimated by amplifying and sequencing housekeeping genes. Two-sided Kruskal-Wallis tests were used to compare TCR metrics between histologic stages. TCRdb limited this immuneACCESS table to in-frame rearrangements with V and J called. A share of clones is missing; checked studies link under half to unresolved V genes, and the rest is unexplained. From that table come the V and J calls and clone size; the DNA was used to work out D and trimming. The sample table records several thousand clones; roughly 85% of these occur just once. Under 3.5% of the sample goes to the ten largest clones.

A word on this clone: Its antigen is not yet known. The sample holds no much larger clone one base away, and base qualities are not on file.

This chain is built from TRBV19 and TRBJ2-7; the D match is possibly TRBD1 or TRBD2, with 5 bases aligned in each. This receptor was obtained from a person aged 45 to 59 with lung adenocarcinoma. The sample taken for sequencing was FFPE invasive lung adenocarcinoma tissue. This specimen's cell subset or site label, interpreted: frankly invasive lung adenocarcinoma (ADC). CDR3 reads: CASSPGHYEQYF. The DNA sequence is given as TGTGCCAGTAGTCCGGGGCACTACGAGCAGTACTTC.